This TCR beta chain emerged from a study of blood T cell repertoires in COVID-19. Study summary: PBMCs, B-cell-depleted T cells, or T cells were the source of the cDNA or gDNA that made up the material.

From germline, CDR1 is SGHKS and CDR2 YYEKEE (reference sequence). There are 14 residues in the CDR3. Trimming cost V 4 bases and J 6 bases, with 11 bases left between them. Original processing notes: Reference gene primer amplification yielded estimated nucleated cell counts. Only in-frame clones appear in the TCRdb table, and some are missing; sequencing was by immunoSEQ multiplex PCR. The V and J calls and clone size are taken from that table; D and trimming were inferred from the DNA. The sample has nearly 80,000 clones, around 88% seen once. V is TRBV5-5 and J is TRBJ1-6, with no clear D. The source of this sequence is a woman over 75 with active or convalescent COVID-19. The specimen was peripheral blood. CDR3 amino acids: CASSLLVINSPLHF. CDR3 sequence (DNA): TGTGCCAGCAGCCTCCTAGTGATTAATTCACCCCTCCACTTT.